The present TCR beta chain was sequenced within a study of T cell responses to AZD1222 COVID-19 vaccine. General study findings and limits: Females outnumbered males among donors, who were mostly white British; clonal diversity was possibly underestimated. At baseline, just five to seven AZD1222 recipients tested seropositive.

This CDR3 is built from 19 residues. Trimming shortened V by 0 bases and J by 7 bases, and 25 bases separated the two germline ends. Of note for this clone: The antigen is unknown.

Sequenced by immunoSEQ multiplex PCR; TCRdb stores in-frame clones only, minus some. The sample holds just under 90,000 clones, almost 90% seen once. The chain uses TRBV23-1 and TRBJ1-5; D is uncertain. TRBV23-1 is given ORF status, its function remaining uncertain. The starting material was peripheral blood, obtained on day 0 of MenACWY control vaccination. The receptor comes from an adult in good health. CDR3 sequence reads: CASSQSLPDFCWGLQPQHF. Here the CDR3 DNA reads TGCGCCAGCAGTCAATCCCTCCCAGATTTTTGCTGGGGTCTCCAGCCCCAGCATTTT.